The 11 T cell receptor beta chains presented below share a single source sample, sequenced in a study of follicular helper T cells after annual influenza vaccination (dated by TCRdb to 2015 to 2018). Libraries were built with the immunoSEQ multiplex PCR assay. The table comes from immuneACCESS by way of TCRdb, which keeps in-frame sequences with V and J called. Part of the clones is missing from these tables; in studies checked, under half for an unresolved V gene and the rest for unknown reasons. Within this sample are several thousand clones, with approximately 80% of them counted one time only. The top ten constitute 1.6% of the sample. Explained via the paper, the time point label denotes: 2015-2016 season, 7 days after influenza vaccination. Sequenced material: CXCR5+ CD38- circulating T follicular helper cells from blood, taken 7 days after influenza vaccination. In the paper's terms, the cell subset or site label means: circulating Tfh, non-naive CD4+CXCR5+PD-1+ (ICOS+CD38+ or ICOS-CD38-). Receptors originate from an adult who received the influenza vaccine.

DNA of the CDR3: TGTGCCAGCAGCTTTGGTCCGGACACTGAAGCTTTCTTT. This translates into CASSFGPDTEAFF. V and J are TRBV7-9 and TRBJ1-1, with D hard to call. Germline CDR1 SEHNR, CDR2 FQNEAQ (reference sequence). This CDR3 spans 13 amino acids. Trimming pared 3 bases from V and 3 bases from J, leaving 8 bases between.

This sequence joins TRBV18 and TRBJ2-3; no reliable D call. Germline V CDR1 and CDR2: KGHSH, LQKENI. Trimming left V 6 bases short and J 2 bases short, with 12 bases between. The CDR3 extends over 14 amino acids. The CDR3: CASSPSETTDTQYF. For the CDR3, the DNA is TGTGCCAGCTCCCCGAGCGAGACCACAGATACGCAGTATTTT.

The V and J genes are TRBV9 and TRBJ2-7; D possibly uses TRBD1 or TRBD2 (6 bases each). CDR1 and CDR2 from the germline V gene are SGDLS and YYNGEE. This CDR3 is built from 15 residues. Trimming removed 0 bases from V and 7 bases from J, with 17 bases in between. The CDR3 sequence is CASSVGQARGREQYF. The CDR3 nucleotides read TGTGCCAGCAGCGTAGGGCAAGCTCGGGGGCGTGAGCAGTACTTC.

For this clone: This CDR3 is also generated by other DNA sequences in the sample. The gene calls are TRBV7-9 and TRBJ2-2; possibly TRBD1 or TRBD2 for D (6 bases each). The CDR3 length is 17 residues. Deletions cut 5 bases from V and 7 bases from J, with 23 bases between. Germline V CDR1 and CDR2: SEHNR, FQNEAQ (reference sequence). The CDR3 protein is CASSQLRGRGQGGELFF. CDR3 sequence (DNA): TGTGCCAGCAGCCAACTGAGGGGTCGGGGGCAAGGCGGGGAGCTGTTTTTT.

This clone occurred a few times. The chain couples TRBV11-3 to TRBJ1-1, with 9 bases aligning to TRBD1. Germline loops: CDR1 SGHNT, CDR2 YENEEA. Germline trimming cut 5 bases from V and 4 bases from J; bases unmatched to any gene: 2. The CDR3 has 13 residues. CDR3 sequence reads: CASSAGQGTEAFF. For the CDR3, the DNA is TGTGCCAGCAGCGCGGGACAGGGCACTGAAGCTTTCTTT.

The sample holds a few counts of this clone. This chain links TRBV12-5 with TRBJ1-5; the D gene is possibly TRBD1 (5 bases). The CDR3 runs 15 residues. CDR1 and CDR2 (germline): LGHNT, FRNRAP. Trimming removed 9 bases at V and 4 bases at J, with 19 bases between. The CDR3 protein is CARKVGREGNQPQHF. The CDR3, as DNA: TGTGCTAGAAAGGTGGGCAGGGAGGGTAATCAGCCCCAGCATTTT.

This clone was seen only a few times. The chain links TRBV2 to TRBJ2-7, with D possibly being TRBD1 (6 bases). CDR3 length: 14 residues. V was pared by 6 bases and J by 4 bases, with 16 bases between. Per germline, CDR1 SNHLY and CDR2 FYNNEI. The CDR3 DNA follows: TGTGCCAGCAGGTTACAGGGATCCTCGTACGAGCAGTACTTC. It yields the protein CASRLQGSSYEQYF.

In its sample, this clone was seen once. The V call is TRBV28, the J call TRBJ1-1; no definite D call. Trimming cost V 5 bases and J 10 bases, with 23 bases left between them. Germline CDR1 MDHEN, CDR2 SYDVKM. The CDR3 length is 15 residues. The CDR3 spells CASSQTTRVNSGAFF. In DNA form, the CDR3 reads TGTGCCAGCAGTCAGACAACCCGGGTCAATTCGGGAGCTTTCTTT.

In nucleotides, the CDR3 is TGTGCCAGCATCGGCTACCTGAACACTGAAGCTTTCTTT. This encodes CASIGYLNTEAFF. The chain carries TRBV28 and TRBJ1-1, with D unresolved. The V gene lost 7 bases and the J gene lost 0 bases, with 9 bases spanning the gap. Germline V lookup: CDR1 MDHEN, CDR2 SYDVKM. The CDR3 has 13 residues.

This chain links TRBV15 with TRBJ2-3; tentative D call: TRBD1 (5 bases). Looked up from germline, CDR1 is LNHNV and CDR2 is YYDKDF (reference sequence). The CDR3 length is 15 residues. Deletions cut 4 bases from V and 1 base from J, with 12 bases between. CDR3 residues: CATSTRQSGTDTQYF. The CDR3 DNA reads as TGTGCCACCAGCACAAGACAGTCGGGCACAGATACGCAGTATTTT.

The rearrangement uses TRBV29-1 and TRBJ2-1; 12 nucleotides agree with TRBD2. Germline trimming cut 4 bases from V and 8 bases from J; bases unmatched to any gene: 6. Looked up from germline, CDR1 is SQVTM and CDR2 is ANQGSEA. The CDR3 sequence is 14 residues long. CDR3 bases: TGCAGCGTTGGAAGACTAGCGGGAGCTGATGAGCAGTTCTTC. It translates to CSVGRLAGADEQFF.